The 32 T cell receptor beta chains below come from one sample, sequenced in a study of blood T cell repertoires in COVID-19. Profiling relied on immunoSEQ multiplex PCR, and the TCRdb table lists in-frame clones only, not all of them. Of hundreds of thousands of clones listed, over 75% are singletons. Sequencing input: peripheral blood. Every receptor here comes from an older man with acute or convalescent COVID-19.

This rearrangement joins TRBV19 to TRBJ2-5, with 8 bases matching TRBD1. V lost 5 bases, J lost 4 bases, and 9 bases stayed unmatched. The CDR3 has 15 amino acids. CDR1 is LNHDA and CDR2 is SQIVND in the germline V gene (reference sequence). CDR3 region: CASSRQGSGGETQYF. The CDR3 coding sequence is TGTGCCAGTAGTCGACAGGGGTCCGGGGGAGAGACCCAGTACTTC.

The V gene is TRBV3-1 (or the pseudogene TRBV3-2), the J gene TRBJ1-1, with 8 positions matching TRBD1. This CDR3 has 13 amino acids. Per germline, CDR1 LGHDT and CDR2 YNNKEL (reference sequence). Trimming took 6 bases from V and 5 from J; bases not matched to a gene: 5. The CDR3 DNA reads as TGTGCCAGCAGTCTTACAGGGGGAACTGAAGCTTTCTTT. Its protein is CASSLTGGTEAFF.

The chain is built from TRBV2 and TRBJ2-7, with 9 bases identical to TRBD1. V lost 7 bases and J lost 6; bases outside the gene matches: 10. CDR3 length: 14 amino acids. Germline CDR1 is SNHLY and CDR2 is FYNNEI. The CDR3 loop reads CASNTGGFLGEQYF. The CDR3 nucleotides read TGTGCCAGCAATACAGGGGGCTTTCTCGGCGAGCAGTACTTC.

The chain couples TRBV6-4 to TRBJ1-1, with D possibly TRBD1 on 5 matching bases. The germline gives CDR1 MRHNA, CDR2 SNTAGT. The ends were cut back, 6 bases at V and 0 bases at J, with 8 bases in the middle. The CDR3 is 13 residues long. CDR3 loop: CASRPDMNTEAFF. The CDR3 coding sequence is TGTGCCAGCAGGCCGGACATGAACACTGAAGCTTTCTTT.

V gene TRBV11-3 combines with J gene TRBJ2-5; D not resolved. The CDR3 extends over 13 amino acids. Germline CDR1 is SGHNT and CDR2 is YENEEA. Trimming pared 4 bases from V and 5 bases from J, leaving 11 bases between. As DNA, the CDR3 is TGTGCCAGCAGCTCCTCGTCCGCGGAGACCCAGTACTTC. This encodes CASSSSSAETQYF.

The CDR3 nucleotides are TGTGCCAGCAGTTTATCTAGGTACGAGCAGTACTTC. Protein sequence: CASSLSRYEQYF. This chain connects TRBV28 to TRBJ2-7, with D unresolved. CDR3 length equals 12 residues. CDR1 and CDR2 (germline): MDHEN, SYDVKM. V lost 1 base to trimming and J lost 4 bases, with 5 bases between them.

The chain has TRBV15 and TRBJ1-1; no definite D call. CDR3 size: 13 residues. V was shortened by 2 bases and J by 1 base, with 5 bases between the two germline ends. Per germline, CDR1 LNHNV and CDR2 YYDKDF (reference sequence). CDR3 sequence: CATSRQRNTEAFF. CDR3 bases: TGTGCCACCAGCAGACAGCGGAACACTGAAGCTTTCTTT.

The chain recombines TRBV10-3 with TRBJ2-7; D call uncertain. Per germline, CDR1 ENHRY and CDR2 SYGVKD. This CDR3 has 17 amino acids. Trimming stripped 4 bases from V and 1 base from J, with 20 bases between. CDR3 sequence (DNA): TGTGCCATCAGTGGAGCCCGCCGGGTGCCCCCTTCCTACGAGCAGTACTTC. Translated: CAISGARRVPPSYEQYF.

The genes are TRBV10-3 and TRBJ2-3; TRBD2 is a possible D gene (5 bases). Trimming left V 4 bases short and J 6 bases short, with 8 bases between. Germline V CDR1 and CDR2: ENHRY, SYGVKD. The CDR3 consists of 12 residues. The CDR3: CAISGGWDTQYF. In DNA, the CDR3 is TGTGCCATCAGTGGCGGGTGGGATACGCAGTATTTT.

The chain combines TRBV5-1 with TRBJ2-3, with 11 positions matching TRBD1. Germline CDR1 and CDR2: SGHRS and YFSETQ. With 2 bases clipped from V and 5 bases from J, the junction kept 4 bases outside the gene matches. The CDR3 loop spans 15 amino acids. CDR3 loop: CASSLGQGAIDTQYF. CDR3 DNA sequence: TGCGCCAGCAGCTTAGGACAGGGGGCTATAGATACGCAGTATTTT. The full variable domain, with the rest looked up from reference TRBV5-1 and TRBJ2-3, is KAGVTQTPRYLIKTRGQQVTLSCSPISGHRSVSWYQQTPGQGLQFLFEYFSETQRNKGNFPGRFSGRQFSNSRSEMNVSTLELGDSALYLCASSLGQGAIDTQYFGPGTRLTVL.

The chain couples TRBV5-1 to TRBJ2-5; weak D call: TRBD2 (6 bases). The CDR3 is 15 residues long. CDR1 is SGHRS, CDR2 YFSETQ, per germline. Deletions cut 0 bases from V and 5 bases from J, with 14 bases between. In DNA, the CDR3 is TGCGCCAGCAGCTTGGTTGGGGGGAAGGGCGAGACCCAGTACTTC. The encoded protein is CASSLVGGKGETQYF.

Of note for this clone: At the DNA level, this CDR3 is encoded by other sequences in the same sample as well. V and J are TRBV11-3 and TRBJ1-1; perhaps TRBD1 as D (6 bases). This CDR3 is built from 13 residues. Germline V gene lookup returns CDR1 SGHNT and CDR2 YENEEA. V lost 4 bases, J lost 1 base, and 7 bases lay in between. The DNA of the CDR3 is TGTGCCAGCAGCTCGACAGGGAACACTGAAGCTTTCTTT. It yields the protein CASSSTGNTEAFF.

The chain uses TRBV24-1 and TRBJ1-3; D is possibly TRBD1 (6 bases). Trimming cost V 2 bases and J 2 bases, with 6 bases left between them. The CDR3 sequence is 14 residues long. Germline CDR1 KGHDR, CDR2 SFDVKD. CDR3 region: CATSDSGAGNTIYF. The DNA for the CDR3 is TGTGCCACCAGTGATTCAGGGGCTGGAAACACCATATATTTT.

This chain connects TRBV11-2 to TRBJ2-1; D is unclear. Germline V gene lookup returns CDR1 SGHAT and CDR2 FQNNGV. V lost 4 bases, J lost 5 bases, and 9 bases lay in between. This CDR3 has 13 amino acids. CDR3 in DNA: TGTGCCAGCAGCTCTAGACTCGACAATGAGCAGTTCTTC. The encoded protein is CASSSRLDNEQFF.

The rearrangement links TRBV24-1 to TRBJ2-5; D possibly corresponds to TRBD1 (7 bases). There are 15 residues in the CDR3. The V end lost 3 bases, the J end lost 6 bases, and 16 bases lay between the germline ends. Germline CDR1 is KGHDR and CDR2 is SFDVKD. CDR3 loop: CATSDPQGGAQTQYF. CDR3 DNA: TGTGCCACCAGTGATCCCCAGGGGGGAGCACAGACCCAGTACTTC.

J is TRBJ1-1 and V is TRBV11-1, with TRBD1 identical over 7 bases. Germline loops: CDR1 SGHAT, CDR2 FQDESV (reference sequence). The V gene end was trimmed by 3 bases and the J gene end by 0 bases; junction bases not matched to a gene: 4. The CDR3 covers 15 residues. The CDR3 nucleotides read TGTGCCAGCAGCTTTCTTCAGGGGGTGAACACTGAAGCTTTCTTT. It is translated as CASSFLQGVNTEAFF.

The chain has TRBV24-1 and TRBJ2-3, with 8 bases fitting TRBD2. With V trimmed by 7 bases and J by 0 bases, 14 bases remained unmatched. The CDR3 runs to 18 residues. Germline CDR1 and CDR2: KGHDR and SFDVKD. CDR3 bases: TGTGCCACCAGCGCCGGGGGGGGGCGGAAGACTAGCACAGATACGCAGTATTTT. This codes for CATSAGGGRKTSTDTQYF.

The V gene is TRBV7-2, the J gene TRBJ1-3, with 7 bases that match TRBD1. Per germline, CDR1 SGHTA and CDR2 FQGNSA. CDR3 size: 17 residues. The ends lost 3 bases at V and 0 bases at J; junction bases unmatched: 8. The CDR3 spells CASSLGQGVRSGNTIYF. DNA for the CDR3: TGTGCCAGCAGCTTGGGGCAGGGGGTCCGCTCTGGAAACACCATATATTTT.

CDR3 in amino acids: CASSYSGLAGETQYF. For the CDR3, the DNA is TGTGCCAGCAGTTACAGCGGGCTAGCGGGAGAGACCCAGTACTTC. The chain is built from TRBV6-5 and TRBJ2-5; 8 nucleotides line up with TRBD2. The CDR3 is made up of 15 amino acids. Losses at the gene ends were 2 bases for V and 4 bases for J; bases not matched to a gene: 6. CDR1 MNHEY and CDR2 SVGAGI come from the germline V gene.

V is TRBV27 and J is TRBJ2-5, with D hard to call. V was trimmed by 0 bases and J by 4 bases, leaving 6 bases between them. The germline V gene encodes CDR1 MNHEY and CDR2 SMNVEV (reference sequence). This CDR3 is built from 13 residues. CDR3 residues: CASSLSAGETQYF. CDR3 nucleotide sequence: TGTGCCAGCAGTTTATCGGCTGGAGAGACCCAGTACTTC.

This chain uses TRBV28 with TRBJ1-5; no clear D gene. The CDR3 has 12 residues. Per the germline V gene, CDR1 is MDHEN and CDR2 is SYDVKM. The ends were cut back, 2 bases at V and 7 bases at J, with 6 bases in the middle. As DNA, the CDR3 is TGTGCCAGCAGTTTAGTATTCCAGCCCCAGCATTTT. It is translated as CASSLVFQPQHF.

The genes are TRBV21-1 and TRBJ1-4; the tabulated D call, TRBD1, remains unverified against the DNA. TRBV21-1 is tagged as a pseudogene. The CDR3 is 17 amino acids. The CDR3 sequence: CASLKRSGGRTNEKLFF. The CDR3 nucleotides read TGTGCCAGCCTCAAACGGTCAGGGGGACGGACTAATGAAAAACTGTTTTTT.

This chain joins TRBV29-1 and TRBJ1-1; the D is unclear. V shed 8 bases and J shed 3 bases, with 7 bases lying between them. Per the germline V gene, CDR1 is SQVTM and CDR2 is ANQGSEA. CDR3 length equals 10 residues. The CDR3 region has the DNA TGCAGCTGCGCGGACACTGAAGCTTTCTTT. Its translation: CSCADTEAFF.

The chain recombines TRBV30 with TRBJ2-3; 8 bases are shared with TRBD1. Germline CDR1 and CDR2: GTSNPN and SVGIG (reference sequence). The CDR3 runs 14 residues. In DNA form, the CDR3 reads TGTGCTGTTACGGGACAGGCACGCACAGATACGCAGTATTTT. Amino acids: CAVTGQARTDTQYF. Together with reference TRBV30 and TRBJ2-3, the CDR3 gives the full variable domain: SQTIHQWPATLVQPVGSPLSLECTVEGTSNPNLYWYRQAAGRGLQLLFYSVGIGQISSEVPQNLSASRPQDRQFILSSKKLLLSDSGFYLCAVTGQARTDTQYFGPGTRLTVL.

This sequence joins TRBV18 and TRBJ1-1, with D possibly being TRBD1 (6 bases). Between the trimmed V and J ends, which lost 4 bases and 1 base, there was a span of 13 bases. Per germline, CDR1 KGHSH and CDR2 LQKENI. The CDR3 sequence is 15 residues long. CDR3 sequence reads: CASSRIGRGNTEAFF. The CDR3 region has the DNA TGTGCCAGCTCACGTATCGGCAGGGGGAACACTGAAGCTTTCTTT.

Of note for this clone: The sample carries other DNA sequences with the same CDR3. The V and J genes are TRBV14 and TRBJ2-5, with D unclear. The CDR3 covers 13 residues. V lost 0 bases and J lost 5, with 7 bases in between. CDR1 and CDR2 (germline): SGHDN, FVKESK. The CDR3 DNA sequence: TGTGCCAGCAGCCAAGATCACGGGGAGACCCAGTACTTC. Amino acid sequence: CASSQDHGETQYF.

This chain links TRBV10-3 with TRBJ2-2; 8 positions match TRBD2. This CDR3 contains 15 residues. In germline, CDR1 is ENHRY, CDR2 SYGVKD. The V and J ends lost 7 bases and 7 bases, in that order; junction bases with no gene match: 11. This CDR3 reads CAITDSGSFSGELFF. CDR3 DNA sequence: TGTGCCATCACTGACAGCGGGAGTTTCAGCGGGGAGCTGTTTTTT.

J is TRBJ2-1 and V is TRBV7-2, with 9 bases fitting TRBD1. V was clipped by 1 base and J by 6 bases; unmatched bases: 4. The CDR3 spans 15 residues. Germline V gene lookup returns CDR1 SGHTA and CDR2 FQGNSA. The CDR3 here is CASSLGLTGGNEQFF. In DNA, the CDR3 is TGTGCCAGCAGCTTAGGACTGACAGGGGGCAATGAGCAGTTCTTC.

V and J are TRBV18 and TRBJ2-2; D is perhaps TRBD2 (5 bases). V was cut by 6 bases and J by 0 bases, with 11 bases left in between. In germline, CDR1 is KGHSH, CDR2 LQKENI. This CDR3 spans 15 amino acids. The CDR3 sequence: CASSQRIPNTGELFF. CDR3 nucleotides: TGTGCCAGCTCTCAGCGGATACCGAACACCGGGGAGCTGTTTTTT.

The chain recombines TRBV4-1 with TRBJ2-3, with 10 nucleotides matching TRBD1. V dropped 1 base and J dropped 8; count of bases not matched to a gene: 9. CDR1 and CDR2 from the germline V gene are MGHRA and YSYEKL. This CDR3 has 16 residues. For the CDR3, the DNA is TGCGCCAGCAGCCAAGTCGGACAGGGGGAAGGGCCTACGCAGTATTTT. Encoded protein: CASSQVGQGEGPTQYF.

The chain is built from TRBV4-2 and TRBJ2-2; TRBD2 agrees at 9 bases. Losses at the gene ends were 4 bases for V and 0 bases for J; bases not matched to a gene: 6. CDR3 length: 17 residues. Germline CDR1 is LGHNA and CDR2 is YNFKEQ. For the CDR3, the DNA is TGTGCCAGCAGCCCCACGACTAGCGGAACGAACACCGGGGAGCTGTTTTTT. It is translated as CASSPTTSGTNTGELFF.

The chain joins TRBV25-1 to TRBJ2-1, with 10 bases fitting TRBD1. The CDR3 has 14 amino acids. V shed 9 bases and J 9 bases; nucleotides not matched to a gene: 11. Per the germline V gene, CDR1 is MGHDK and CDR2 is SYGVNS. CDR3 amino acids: CASAGTGVRSEQFF. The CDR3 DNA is TGTGCCAGTGCCGGGACAGGGGTACGTAGTGAGCAGTTCTTC. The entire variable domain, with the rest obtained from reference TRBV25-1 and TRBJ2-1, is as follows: EADIYQTPRYLVIGTGKKITLECSQTMGHDKMYWYQQDPGMELHLIHYSYGVNSTEKGDLSSESTVSRIRTEHFPLTLESARPSHTSQYLCASAGTGVRSEQFFGPGTRLTVL.